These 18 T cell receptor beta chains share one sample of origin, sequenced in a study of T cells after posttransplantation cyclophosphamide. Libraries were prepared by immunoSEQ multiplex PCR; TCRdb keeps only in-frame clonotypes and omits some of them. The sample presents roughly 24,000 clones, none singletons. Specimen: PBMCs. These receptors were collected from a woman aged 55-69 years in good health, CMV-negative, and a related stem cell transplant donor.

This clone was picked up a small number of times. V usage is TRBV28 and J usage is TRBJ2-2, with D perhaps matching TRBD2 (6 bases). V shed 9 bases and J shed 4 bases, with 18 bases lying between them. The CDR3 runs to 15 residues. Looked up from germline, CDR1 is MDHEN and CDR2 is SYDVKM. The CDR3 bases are TGTGCCAGTCTCCGGACGGGAGCCCTCACCGGGGAGCTGTTTTTT. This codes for CASLRTGALTGELFF.

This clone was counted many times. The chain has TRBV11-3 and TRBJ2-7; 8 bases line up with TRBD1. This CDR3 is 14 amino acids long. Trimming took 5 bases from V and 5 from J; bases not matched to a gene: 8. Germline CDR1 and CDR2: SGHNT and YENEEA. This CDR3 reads CASSPGQGFNEQYF. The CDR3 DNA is TGTGCCAGCAGCCCCGGACAGGGCTTCAACGAGCAGTACTTC.

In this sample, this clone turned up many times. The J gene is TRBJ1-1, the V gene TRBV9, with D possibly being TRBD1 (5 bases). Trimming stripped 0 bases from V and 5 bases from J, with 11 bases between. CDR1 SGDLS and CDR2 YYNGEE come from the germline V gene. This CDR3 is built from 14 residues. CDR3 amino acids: CASSVGGRGTEAFF. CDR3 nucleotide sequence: TGTGCCAGCAGCGTAGGCGGACGGGGGACTGAAGCTTTCTTT.

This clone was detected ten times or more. CDR3 DNA: TGTGCCAGCAGCTTGGAACCCACAGGACTGAACACTGAAGCTTTCTTT. Translating it yields CASSLEPTGLNTEAFF. The rearrangement uses TRBV5-4 and TRBJ1-1, with D possibly TRBD1 on 5 matching bases. The CDR3 runs 16 residues. Trimming took 0 bases from V and 0 from J, leaving 12 bases between them. Germline assignment: CDR1 SGHNT and CDR2 YYREEE (reference sequence).

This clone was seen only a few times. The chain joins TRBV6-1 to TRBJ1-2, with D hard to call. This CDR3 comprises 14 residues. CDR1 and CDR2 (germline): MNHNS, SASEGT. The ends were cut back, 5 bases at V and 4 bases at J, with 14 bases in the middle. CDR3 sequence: CASSLTVSTYGYTF. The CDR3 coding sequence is TGTGCCAGCAGTCTCACCGTAAGCACCTATGGCTACACCTTC.

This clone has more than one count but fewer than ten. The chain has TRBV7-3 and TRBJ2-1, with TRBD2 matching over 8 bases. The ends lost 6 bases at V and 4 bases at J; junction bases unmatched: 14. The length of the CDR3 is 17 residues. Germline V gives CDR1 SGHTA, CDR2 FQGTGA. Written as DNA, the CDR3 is TGTGCCAGCAGACATAAACCGCTAGCGGGCATTTACAATGAGCAGTTCTTC. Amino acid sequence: CASRHKPLAGIYNEQFF.

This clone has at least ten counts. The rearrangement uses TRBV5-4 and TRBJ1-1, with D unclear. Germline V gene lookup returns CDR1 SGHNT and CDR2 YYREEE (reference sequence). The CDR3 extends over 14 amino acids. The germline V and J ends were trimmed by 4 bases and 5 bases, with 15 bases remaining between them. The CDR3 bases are TGTGCCAGCAGCCCCTCGACCGCGGAGACTGAAGCTTTCTTT. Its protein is CASSPSTAETEAFF.

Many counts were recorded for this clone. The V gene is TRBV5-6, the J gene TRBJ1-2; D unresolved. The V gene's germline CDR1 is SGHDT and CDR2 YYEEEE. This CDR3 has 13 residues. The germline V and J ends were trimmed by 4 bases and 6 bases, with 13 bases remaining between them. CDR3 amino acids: CASSPININGYTF. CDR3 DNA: TGTGCCAGCAGCCCCATAAACATTAATGGCTACACCTTC.

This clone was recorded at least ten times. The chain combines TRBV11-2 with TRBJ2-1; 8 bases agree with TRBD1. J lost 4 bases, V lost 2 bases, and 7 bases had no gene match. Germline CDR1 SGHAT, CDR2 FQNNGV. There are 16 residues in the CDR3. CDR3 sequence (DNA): TGTGCCAGCAGCTTAATCAGGGGGCGCTGGTACAATGAGCAGTTCTTC. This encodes CASSLIRGRWYNEQFF.

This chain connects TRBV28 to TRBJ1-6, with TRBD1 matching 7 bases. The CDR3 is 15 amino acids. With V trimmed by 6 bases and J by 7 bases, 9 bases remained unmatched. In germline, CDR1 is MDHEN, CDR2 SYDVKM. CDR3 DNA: TGTGCCAGCAGCGTATCACCGGGACAGAATTCACCCCTCCACTTT. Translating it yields CASSVSPGQNSPLHF.

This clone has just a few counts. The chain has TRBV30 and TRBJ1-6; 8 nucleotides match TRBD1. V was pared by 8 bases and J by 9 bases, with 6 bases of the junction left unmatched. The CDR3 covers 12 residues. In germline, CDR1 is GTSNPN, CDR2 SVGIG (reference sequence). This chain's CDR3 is CAIGQGGSPLHF. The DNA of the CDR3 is TGTGCCATAGGACAGGGCGGTTCACCCCTCCACTTT.

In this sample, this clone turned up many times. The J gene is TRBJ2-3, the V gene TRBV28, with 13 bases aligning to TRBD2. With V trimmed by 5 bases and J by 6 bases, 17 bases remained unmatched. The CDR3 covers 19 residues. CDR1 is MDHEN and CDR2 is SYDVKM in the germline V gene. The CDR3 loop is CASSPRYGGTSGKRDTQYF. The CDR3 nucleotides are TGTGCCAGCAGTCCGCGATATGGAGGGACTAGCGGGAAACGGGATACGCAGTATTTT.

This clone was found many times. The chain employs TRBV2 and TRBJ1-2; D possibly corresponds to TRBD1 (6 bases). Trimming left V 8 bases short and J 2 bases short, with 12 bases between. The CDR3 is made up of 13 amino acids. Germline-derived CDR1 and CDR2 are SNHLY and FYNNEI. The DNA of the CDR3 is TGTGCCAGCCTGGGACACGGAAACTATGGCTACACCTTC. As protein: CASLGHGNYGYTF.

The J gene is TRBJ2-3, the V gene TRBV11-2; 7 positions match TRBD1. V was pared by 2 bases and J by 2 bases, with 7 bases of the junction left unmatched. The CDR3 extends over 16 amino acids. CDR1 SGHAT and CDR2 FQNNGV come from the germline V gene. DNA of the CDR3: TGTGCCAGCAGCTTATGGGGACAGCTTTCCACAGATACGCAGTATTTT. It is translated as CASSLWGQLSTDTQYF.

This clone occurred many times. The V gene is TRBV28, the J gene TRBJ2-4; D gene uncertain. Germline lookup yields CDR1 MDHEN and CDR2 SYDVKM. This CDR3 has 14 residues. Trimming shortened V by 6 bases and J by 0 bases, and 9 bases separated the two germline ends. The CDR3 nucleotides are TGTGCCAGCAGCTCTCAGGTAGCCAAAAACATTCAGTACTTC. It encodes CASSSQVAKNIQYF. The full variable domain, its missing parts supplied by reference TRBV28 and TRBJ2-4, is DVKVTQSSRYLVKRTGEKVFLECVQDMDHENMFWYRQDPGLGLRLIYFSYDVKMKEKGDIPEGYSVSREKKERFSLILESASTNQTSMYLCASSSQVAKNIQYFGAGTRLSVL.

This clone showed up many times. The CDR3 DNA follows: TGTGCCAGCTCAGTGGCCTTTGGGCGGACTAGCACAGATACGCAGTATTTT. Translating gives CASSVAFGRTSTDTQYF. The rearrangement uses TRBV18 and TRBJ2-3, with D maybe TRBD2 (5 bases). The CDR3 is 17 residues long. Deletions cut 5 bases from V and 0 bases from J, with 18 bases between. Per the germline V gene, CDR1 is KGHSH and CDR2 is LQKENI.

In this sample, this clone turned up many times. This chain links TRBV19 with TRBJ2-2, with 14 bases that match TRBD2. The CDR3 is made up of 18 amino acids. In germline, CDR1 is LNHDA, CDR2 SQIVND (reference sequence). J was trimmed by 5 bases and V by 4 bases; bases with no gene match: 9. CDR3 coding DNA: TGTGCCAGTAGTACACCGGGACTAGCGGGAGCGGGGACCGGGGAGCTGTTTTTT. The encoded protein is CASSTPGLAGAGTGELFF.

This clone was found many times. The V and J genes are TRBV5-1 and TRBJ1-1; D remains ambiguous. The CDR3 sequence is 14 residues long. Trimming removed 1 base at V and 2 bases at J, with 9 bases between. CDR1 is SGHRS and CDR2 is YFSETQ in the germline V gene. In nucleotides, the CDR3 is TGCGCCAGCAGCTTGTCTCACAGCAACACTGAAGCTTTCTTT. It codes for CASSLSHSNTEAFF. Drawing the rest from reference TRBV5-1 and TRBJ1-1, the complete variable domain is KAGVTQTPRYLIKTRGQQVTLSCSPISGHRSVSWYQQTPGQGLQFLFEYFSETQRNKGNFPGRFSGRQFSNSRSEMNVSTLELGDSALYLCASSLSHSNTEAFFGQGTRLTVV.